These 23 T cell receptor beta chains came from one sample sequenced in a study of cytomegalovirus exposure and HLA in healthy donors. In the PCR, 60 Vbeta and 13 Jbeta primers were used. Assay used: immunoSEQ multiplex PCR; TCRdb lists only in-frame clones, some missing. This table holds 200,000 to 250,000 clones, 65% to 85% found once. Sequencing was carried out using PBMCs. The receptors shown here come from a young man in good health and CMV-seronegative.

The V and J genes are TRBV7-2 and TRBJ2-7; D unclear. CDR1 is SGHTA and CDR2 is FQGNSA in the germline V gene. V lost 4 bases, J lost 7 bases, and 8 bases lay in between. This CDR3 comprises 11 residues. CDR3 sequence (DNA): TGTGCCAGCAGCTCGGAGAGGGAGCAGTACTTC. Its translation: CASSSEREQYF.

The rearrangement joins TRBV6-5 to TRBJ2-2, with 7 bases lining up with TRBD1. CDR1 is MNHEY and CDR2 is SVGAGI in the germline V gene. The CDR3 sequence is 14 residues long. V lost 6 bases, J lost 6 bases, and 7 bases stayed unmatched. The CDR3 DNA sequence: TGTGCCAGCAGCCGGGACAGAAGGTCCGGGGAGCTGTTTTTT. Amino acids: CASSRDRRSGELFF.

The chain combines TRBV6-5 with TRBJ1-2, with TRBD1 as a possible D gene (6 bases). CDR3 length: 15 amino acids. Germline V gene data show CDR1 as MNHEY and CDR2 as SVGAGI. The V end was cut by 5 bases, the J end by 5 bases, with 18 bases between. In DNA form, the CDR3 reads TGTGCCAGCAGTGTCGGACAGCCTCGTTCTTATGGCTACACCTTC. Protein product: CASSVGQPRSYGYTF.

The chain links TRBV11-2 to TRBJ1-6, with D maybe TRBD1 (5 bases). The CDR3 is made up of 15 amino acids. Germline lookup yields CDR1 SGHAT and CDR2 FQNNGV. The V gene lost 0 bases and the J gene lost 10 bases, with 13 bases spanning the gap. CDR3 loop: CASSLDPGVYSPLHF. Here the CDR3 DNA reads TGTGCCAGCAGCTTAGATCCGGGGGTGTACTCACCCCTCCACTTT.

This clone has more than one count but fewer than ten. The V call is TRBV2, the J call TRBJ1-1; D not resolved. Germline assignment: CDR1 SNHLY and CDR2 FYNNEI. The CDR3 loop spans 11 amino acids. Trimming pared 10 bases from V and 0 bases from J, leaving 6 bases between. Here the CDR3 reads CAKQMNTEAFF. In DNA form, the CDR3 reads TGTGCCAAACAGATGAACACTGAAGCTTTCTTT.

This chain joins TRBV4-1 and TRBJ1-2; 8 nucleotides align to TRBD1. Germline V lookup: CDR1 MGHRA, CDR2 YSYEKL. V gave up 4 bases and J gave up 8 bases; unmatched junction bases: 12. The CDR3 has 15 amino acids. The CDR3 protein is CASSPNPGGLGGYTF. Written as DNA, the CDR3 is TGCGCCAGCAGCCCTAACCCAGGGGGCTTAGGAGGCTACACCTTC.

The gene calls are TRBV18 and TRBJ2-7; D gene ambiguous. Trimming stripped 6 bases from V and 3 bases from J, with 12 bases between. Looked up from germline, CDR1 is KGHSH and CDR2 is LQKENI. CDR3 length: 13 residues. The CDR3 here is CASSRVPGYEQYF. In nucleotides, the CDR3 is TGTGCCAGCTCTCGAGTCCCAGGCTACGAGCAGTACTTC.

This clone was picked up a small number of times. The chain is built from TRBV6-5 and TRBJ1-5; D may be TRBD1 (5 bases). There are 15 residues in the CDR3. The V end was cut by 6 bases, the J end by 1 base, with 13 bases between. Per the germline V gene, CDR1 is MNHEY and CDR2 is SVGAGI. The CDR3 DNA reads as TGTGCCAGCAGACCAGGGTGGAGCAGCAATCAGCCCCAGCATTTT. Protein: CASRPGWSSNQPQHF.

The V and J genes are TRBV7-9 and TRBJ2-2; possible D gene TRBD1, 5 bases. The CDR3 is 14 residues long. Trimming took 5 bases from V and 3 from J, leaving 10 bases between them. CDR1 is SEHNR, CDR2 FQNEAQ, per germline (reference sequence). The CDR3 protein is CASSPQGDTGELFF. DNA of the CDR3: TGTGCCAGCAGCCCTCAGGGCGACACCGGGGAGCTGTTTTTT.

The chain links TRBV6-1 to TRBJ1-2; 8 positions agree with TRBD1. V was pared by 4 bases and J by 4 bases, with 8 bases of the junction left unmatched. CDR1 is MNHNS and CDR2 is SASEGT in the germline V gene. The CDR3 extends over 15 amino acids. CDR3 nucleotides: TGTGCCAGCAGTGCCACAGGGGGGTCCTTCTATGGCTACACCTTC. Its translation: CASSATGGSFYGYTF.

The V gene is TRBV5-5, the J gene TRBJ2-3, with 10 bases fitting TRBD1. The CDR3 covers 16 residues. CDR1 is SGHKS and CDR2 is YYEKEE in the germline V gene (reference sequence). With 4 bases clipped from V and 4 bases from J, the junction kept 9 bases outside the gene matches. CDR3 DNA: TGTGCCAGCAGCCAAGATCAAGGACAGGGGGCAGATACGCAGTATTTT. Translating it yields CASSQDQGQGADTQYF. Full variable domain (remainder filled in from reference TRBV5-5 and TRBJ2-3): DAGVTQSPTHLIKTRGQQVTLRCSPISGHKSVSWYQQVLGQGPQFIFQYYEKEERGRGNFPDRFSARQFPNYSSELNVNALLLGDSALYLCASSQDQGQGADTQYFGPGTRLTVL.

The V gene is TRBV2, the J gene TRBJ2-5; 7 positions match TRBD2. This CDR3 contains 14 residues. CDR1 SNHLY and CDR2 FYNNEI come from the germline V gene. Trimming cost V 2 bases and J 2 bases; bases outside gene matches: 2. The CDR3 DNA follows: TGTGCCAGCAGTGAACCGCGGGGGCAAGAGACCCAGTACTTC. This encodes CASSEPRGQETQYF.

This clone was seen only a few times. The chain has TRBV7-8 and TRBJ2-3; the match to TRBD2 covers 8 bases. Trimming at V came to 4 bases and at J to 0 bases, leaving 6 bases not matched to a gene. Germline CDR1 SGHVS, CDR2 FQNEAQ. The CDR3 spans 16 residues. CDR3 in DNA: TGTGCCAGCAGCTGGAGGCGGGGGGAAAGCACAGATACGCAGTATTTT. Its protein is CASSWRRGESTDTQYF. Full variable domain (missing parts from reference TRBV7-8 and TRBJ2-3): GAGVSQSPRYKVAKRGQDVALRCDPISGHVSLFWYQQALGQGPEFLTYFQNEAQLDKSGLPSDRFFAERPEGSVSTLKIQRTQQEDSAVYLCASSWRRGESTDTQYFGPGTRLTVL.

J is TRBJ2-1 and V is TRBV6-5; D possibly corresponds to TRBD2 (5 bases). Deletions cut 2 bases from V and 0 bases from J, with 11 bases between. Per the germline V gene, CDR1 is MNHEY and CDR2 is SVGAGI. The CDR3 covers 16 residues. The CDR3 sequence is CASSYRRRSSYNEQFF. The CDR3 nucleotides are TGTGCCAGCAGTTACAGAAGGAGGAGCTCCTACAATGAGCAGTTCTTC.

The rearrangement uses TRBV2 and TRBJ1-5; TRBD1 is a possible D gene (5 bases). CDR1 is SNHLY, CDR2 FYNNEI, per germline. V lost 4 bases and J 0 bases, leaving 10 bases between the germline ends. The CDR3 totals 15 residues. The CDR3 coding sequence is TGTGCCAGCAGTGGGGACTCGTATAGCAATCAGCCCCAGCATTTT. It is translated as CASSGDSYSNQPQHF.

This clone was found once. This rearrangement joins TRBV25-1 to TRBJ2-5; D is undetermined. Between the trimmed V and J ends, which lost 0 bases and 9 bases, there was a span of 8 bases. This CDR3 region has 12 residues. CDR1 and CDR2 (germline): MGHDK, SYGVNS. CDR3 amino acids: CASSEYMGAQYF. For the CDR3, the DNA is TGTGCCAGCAGTGAATATATGGGCGCCCAGTACTTC.

The chain employs TRBV4-2 and TRBJ1-2; possibly TRBD1 for D (5 bases). Germline loops: CDR1 LGHNA, CDR2 YNFKEQ. With 4 bases removed from V and 6 bases from J, the gap between germline ends came to 21 bases. CDR3 length equals 16 residues. The CDR3 sequence: CASSPIPPQGLDGYTF. The DNA for the CDR3 is TGTGCCAGCAGCCCAATTCCCCCGCAGGGACTGGATGGCTACACCTTC.

The chain is built from TRBV7-2 and TRBJ2-5; TRBD2 matches at 9 bases. The CDR3 covers 18 residues. Germline V gene sequence: CDR1 SGHTA, CDR2 FQGNSA. Trimming cost V 3 bases and J 1 base; bases outside gene matches: 12. CDR3 sequence reads: CASSLSGSGGGVQETQYF. In DNA form, the CDR3 reads TGTGCCAGCAGCTTGTCGGGATCTGGCGGGGGGGTCCAAGAGACCCAGTACTTC.

This clone was seen a few times. The J gene is TRBJ2-7, the V gene TRBV6-1, with D perhaps matching TRBD2 (5 bases). Per germline, CDR1 MNHNS and CDR2 SASEGT. The CDR3 has 12 residues. V lost 0 bases, J lost 5 bases, and 5 bases lay in between. This CDR3 is CASSEARDEQYF. In DNA, the CDR3 is TGTGCCAGCAGTGAAGCGAGGGACGAGCAGTACTTC.

The V call is TRBV2, the J call TRBJ1-5, with a weak D call TRBD1 (6 bases). V lost 2 bases and J 2 bases, leaving 7 bases between the germline ends. This CDR3 contains 14 residues. The germline CDR1 and CDR2 sequences are SNHLY and FYNNEI. Here the CDR3 reads CASSENRGNQPQHF. The CDR3, as DNA: TGTGCCAGCAGTGAAAACAGGGGCAATCAGCCCCAGCATTTT.

V usage is TRBV9 and J usage is TRBJ1-4; 8 nucleotides agree with TRBD1. Per the germline V gene, CDR1 is SGDLS and CDR2 is YYNGEE. The CDR3 spans 15 residues. V was clipped by 3 bases and J by 7 bases; unmatched bases: 8. The CDR3 nucleotides read TGTGCCAGCAGCGGACTGACAGGGGATGGTGAAAAACTGTTTTTT. Translation gives CASSGLTGDGEKLFF.

The rearrangement joins TRBV5-1 to TRBJ1-3; the D gene is possibly TRBD1 (5 bases). The V gene lost 7 bases and the J gene lost 1 base, with 12 bases spanning the gap. Germline CDR1 and CDR2: SGHRS and YFSETQ. This CDR3 is built from 14 residues. CDR3 DNA sequence: TGCGCCAGCGCCGAACAGGTTTCTGGAAACACCATATATTTT. Encoded protein: CASAEQVSGNTIYF.

A single count supports this clone. This sequence joins TRBV27 and TRBJ2-2; TRBD2 matches 10 bases. The CDR3 consists of 16 residues. J lost 3 bases, V lost 8 bases, and 9 bases had no gene match. Germline V CDR1 and CDR2: MNHEY, SMNVEV (reference sequence). As DNA, the CDR3 is TGTGCCAGCCGCTTCTTAGGACTAGCGGACACCGGGGAGCTGTTTTTT. Its protein is CASRFLGLADTGELFF.